Below are 22 T cell receptor beta chains sequenced from a single sample in a study of blood T cell repertoires in COVID-19. Some clones are missing from TCRdb's copy, which holds only in-frame ones; the method was immunoSEQ multiplex PCR. The table lists a few hundred thousand clones, 88% of them singletons. The sequenced material came from peripheral blood. Every receptor here comes from a human donor in a cohort sampled during active COVID-19.

The chain is built from TRBV20-1 and TRBJ2-7, with D perhaps matching TRBD1 (6 bases). This CDR3 spans 16 amino acids. Germline V gives CDR1 DFQATT, CDR2 SNEGSKA (reference sequence). V was cut by 3 bases and J by 6 bases, with 24 bases left in between. This chain's CDR3 is CSASRSAGALVVEQYF. CDR3 DNA sequence: TGCAGTGCTAGTAGGTCCGCAGGGGCCCTCGTTGTCGAGCAGTACTTC.

This clone was seen a handful of times. This chain links TRBV4-3 with TRBJ1-2; D not certain. V lost 0 bases and J lost 1, with 6 bases in between. The CDR3 runs 14 residues. From germline, CDR1 is LGHNA and CDR2 YSLEER. CDR3 protein: CASSQDTGNYGYTF. The CDR3 nucleotides are TGCGCCAGCAGCCAAGATACGGGTAACTATGGCTACACCTTC.

The chain has TRBV4-3 and TRBJ1-6, with D possibly being TRBD1 (5 bases). The CDR3 spans 15 residues. CDR1 is LGHNA and CDR2 is YSLEER in the germline V gene. V was trimmed by 3 bases and J by 8 bases, leaving 14 bases between them. The CDR3 DNA is TGCGCCAGCAGCCAGGGGGACGGAGGGCATTCACCCCTCCACTTT. Translation: CASSQGDGGHSPLHF.

This chain connects TRBV7-9 to TRBJ2-5, with 9 bases fitting TRBD2. Germline CDR1 and CDR2: SEHNR and FQNEAQ (reference sequence). The length of the CDR3 is 14 residues. The J segment lost 5 bases and the V segment lost 3 bases, leaving 4 bases of the junction unmatched. CDR3 residues: CASSLGLAGETQYF. The CDR3 DNA is TGTGCCAGCAGCTTGGGACTAGCAGGGGAGACCCAGTACTTC.

This chain links TRBV7-2 with TRBJ2-2, with 9 bases that match TRBD2. The V gene's germline CDR1 is SGHTA and CDR2 FQGNSA. The CDR3 is 16 amino acids. Trimming removed 5 bases from V and 2 bases from J; junction bases left unmatched: 6. CDR3 residues: CASSPNSGGNTGELFF. For the CDR3, the DNA is TGTGCCAGCAGCCCCAATAGCGGGGGTAACACCGGGGAGCTGTTTTTT.

The V call is TRBV7-9, the J call TRBJ2-7, with D unresolved. CDR3 length: 15 residues. Germline CDR1 SEHNR, CDR2 FQNEAQ (reference sequence). Trimming took off 6 bases at V and 2 bases at J, with 17 bases between the two ends. The CDR3 is CASSHLTLSTYEQYF. CDR3 sequence (DNA): TGTGCCAGCAGTCATTTGACACTCTCCACCTACGAGCAGTACTTC.

This clone was detected once. This chain links TRBV5-3 with TRBJ1-2; D is undetermined. TRBV5-3 is given ORF status, its function remaining uncertain. The V gene lost 4 bases and the J gene lost 3 bases, with 13 bases spanning the gap. CDR3 length: 14 residues. The chain's CDR3 is CARSRRVGYYGYTF. CDR3 bases: TGTGCCAGAAGCAGGCGGGTAGGTTACTATGGCTACACCTTC.

This clone was seen a handful of times. The chain is built from TRBV19 and TRBJ1-5; 7 bases match TRBD1. The CDR3 length is 13 residues. V gave up 5 bases and J gave up 5 bases; unmatched junction bases: 3. Germline V gives CDR1 LNHDA, CDR2 SQIVND (reference sequence). CDR3 DNA: TGTGCCAGTAGTGGACAGGCCCATCAGCCCCAGCATTTT. Translation: CASSGQAHQPQHF.

The chain has TRBV28 and TRBJ2-6; 7 nucleotides align to TRBD1. The germline CDR1 and CDR2 sequences are MDHEN and SYDVKM. This CDR3 contains 16 residues. Germline trimming cut 6 bases from V and 1 base from J; bases unmatched to any gene: 6. The CDR3 loop reads CASSPGTDSGANVLTF. DNA of the CDR3: TGTGCCAGCAGCCCTGGGACAGATTCTGGGGCCAACGTCCTGACTTTC.

V gene TRBV5-1 combines with J gene TRBJ2-7; the match to TRBD2 covers 13 bases. V shed 4 bases and J 4 bases; nucleotides not matched to a gene: 8. The CDR3 is 16 amino acids. CDR1 SGHRS and CDR2 YFSETQ come from the germline V gene. The CDR3 nucleotides read TGCGCCAGCAGCACATACGGGACTAGCGGGGTTTACGAGCAGTACTTC. Translating gives CASSTYGTSGVYEQYF.

The chain is built from TRBV30 and TRBJ1-1; 7 bases are a match to TRBD1. V lost 5 bases to trimming and J lost 1 base; unmatched junction nucleotides: 4. CDR1 is GTSNPN and CDR2 is SVGIG in the germline V gene (reference sequence). CDR3 size: 13 residues. The CDR3 DNA reads TGTGCCTGGGGGGACAGTCAGAACACTGAAGCTTTCTTT. It codes for CAWGDSQNTEAFF.

This sequence joins TRBV19 and TRBJ1-2; possible D gene TRBD1, 6 bases. The CDR3 contains 15 residues. The germline CDR1 and CDR2 sequences are LNHDA and SQIVND (reference sequence). V lost 5 bases and J 4 bases, leaving 17 bases between the germline ends. CDR3 nucleotide sequence: TGTGCCAGTAGTCAATCATACAGGGAATCCTATGGCTACACCTTC. The encoded protein is CASSQSYRESYGYTF.

The chain employs TRBV6-5 and TRBJ1-2, with 10 bases that match TRBD1. CDR3 length: 16 residues. V lost 0 bases and J lost 1; bases outside the gene matches: 2. CDR1 and CDR2 (germline): MNHEY, SVGAGI. As DNA, the CDR3 is TGTGCCAGCAGTTACTCAGGACAGGGGGTTAACTATGGCTACACCTTC. Its translation: CASSYSGQGVNYGYTF.

The chain has TRBV18 and TRBJ1-1, with D perhaps matching TRBD1 (5 bases). Trimming pared 1 base from V and 3 bases from J, leaving 9 bases between. The CDR3 loop spans 14 amino acids. The germline CDR1 and CDR2 sequences are KGHSH and LQKENI. The CDR3 spells CASSPRRGDTEAFF. The CDR3 DNA reads TGTGCCAGCTCACCACGTCGGGGGGACACTGAAGCTTTCTTT. Filled out from reference TRBV18 and TRBJ1-1, the complete variable domain reads NAGVMQNPRHLVRRRGQEARLRCSPMKGHSHVYWYRQLPEEGLKFMVYLQKENIIDESGMPKERFSAEFPKEGPSILRIQQVVRGDSAAYFCASSPRRGDTEAFFGQGTRLTVV.

The chain is built from TRBV7-2 and TRBJ2-7; D remains ambiguous. Germline V gives CDR1 SGHTA, CDR2 FQGNSA. The CDR3 loop spans 13 amino acids. Trimming removed 2 bases at V and 1 base at J, with 6 bases between. As DNA, the CDR3 is TGTGCCAGCAGCTTATCGAGGTCCTACGAGCAGTACTTC. Amino acid sequence: CASSLSRSYEQYF.

Only one count was recorded for this clone. The rearrangement uses TRBV7-6 and TRBJ2-2, with 7 bases identical to TRBD1. CDR3 size: 17 residues. Germline lookup yields CDR1 SGHVS and CDR2 FNYEAQ. Unmatched junction bases numbered 14, after V lost 5 bases and J lost 5 bases. The DNA of the CDR3 is TGTGCCAGCAGCCCGGCAGCGAAGAGGGGGCGGACCGGGGAGCTGTTTTTT. Amino acid sequence: CASSPAAKRGRTGELFF.

The V call is TRBV7-9, the J call TRBJ1-2; D is perhaps TRBD1 (5 bases). In germline, CDR1 is SEHNR, CDR2 FQNEAQ (reference sequence). This CDR3 is 14 amino acids long. Trimming pared 0 bases from V and 4 bases from J, leaving 9 bases between. The CDR3 reads CASSLAQGGYGYTF. CDR3 DNA: TGTGCCAGCAGCTTAGCGCAGGGAGGCTATGGCTACACCTTC.

V gene TRBV27 combines with J gene TRBJ1-1, with D hard to call. The V end was cut by 6 bases, the J end by 4 bases, with 18 bases between. There are 15 residues in the CDR3. CDR1 and CDR2 from the germline V gene are MNHEY and SMNVEV (reference sequence). The CDR3, as DNA: TGTGCCAGCAGACCAAAAGCTACCCGAGGCACTGAAGCTTTCTTT. This sequence encodes CASRPKATRGTEAFF.

The chain is built from TRBV27 and TRBJ2-7, with TRBD2 identical over 7 bases. Trimming took 6 bases from V and 2 from J; bases not matched to a gene: 13. CDR1 is MNHEY, CDR2 SMNVEV, per germline (reference sequence). The CDR3 runs 16 residues. As DNA, the CDR3 is TGTGCCAGCAGCCATTATCAAGCGGGGACTGCCTACGAGCAGTACTTC. Protein: CASSHYQAGTAYEQYF.

This clone was found once. V gene TRBV18 combines with J gene TRBJ2-7; tentative D call: TRBD1 (6 bases). Germline V gene lookup returns CDR1 KGHSH and CDR2 LQKENI. The CDR3 contains 14 residues. The V end lost 3 bases, the J end lost 9 bases, and 18 bases lay between the germline ends. The CDR3 DNA is TGTGCCAGCTCACCGAAGGGGGACCCCAAGGGGCAGTACTTC. Its protein product is CASSPKGDPKGQYF.

The chain carries TRBV4-3 and TRBJ2-7; 10 positions agree with TRBD2. The CDR3 is made up of 16 amino acids. The germline V gene encodes CDR1 LGHNA and CDR2 YSLEER. V was clipped by 2 bases and J by 2 bases; unmatched bases: 6. CDR3 amino acids: CASSQIGAGGPYEQYF. CDR3 in DNA: TGCGCCAGCAGCCAAATAGGAGCGGGAGGGCCCTACGAGCAGTACTTC.

The table lists this clone with a few counts. V is TRBV7-9 and J is TRBJ2-2, with 7 bases that match TRBD1. Germline CDR1 and CDR2: SEHNR and FQNEAQ (reference sequence). Unmatched junction bases numbered 2, after V lost 0 bases and J lost 4 bases. The CDR3 loop spans 15 amino acids. The CDR3 spells CASSLARDSTGELFF. CDR3 nucleotides: TGTGCCAGCAGCTTAGCACGGGACAGCACCGGGGAGCTGTTTTTT.